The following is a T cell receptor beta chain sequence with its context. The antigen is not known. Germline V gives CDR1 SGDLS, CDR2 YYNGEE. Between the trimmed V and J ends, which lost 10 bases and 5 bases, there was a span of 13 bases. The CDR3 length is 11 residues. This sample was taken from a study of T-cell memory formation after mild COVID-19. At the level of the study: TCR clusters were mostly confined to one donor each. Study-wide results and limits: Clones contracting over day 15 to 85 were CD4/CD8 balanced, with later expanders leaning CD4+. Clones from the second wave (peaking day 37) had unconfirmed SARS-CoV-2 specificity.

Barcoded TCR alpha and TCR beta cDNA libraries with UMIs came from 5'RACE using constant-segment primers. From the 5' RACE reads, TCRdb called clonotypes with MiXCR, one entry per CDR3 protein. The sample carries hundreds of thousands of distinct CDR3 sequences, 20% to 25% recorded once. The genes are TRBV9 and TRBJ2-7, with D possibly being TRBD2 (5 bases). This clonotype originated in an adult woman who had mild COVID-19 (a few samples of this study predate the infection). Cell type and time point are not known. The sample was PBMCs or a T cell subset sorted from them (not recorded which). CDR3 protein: CASSGGDEQYF. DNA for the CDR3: TGTGCCTCCTCAGGAGGAGACGAGCAGTACTTC.